The entry that follows covers one T cell receptor beta chain sequence. V lost 0 bases to trimming and J lost 7 bases, with 8 bases between them. Germline lookup yields CDR1 SGHRS and CDR2 YFSETQ. The CDR3 contains 14 residues. This entry belongs to a study of blood T cell repertoires in COVID-19. Study-wide context: COVID-19 samples, acute and convalescent, were from the United States, Italy and Spain.

Followed longitudinally, the Seattle patients had been enrolled during active infection. Under the authors' procedure: Amplification of reference gene primers provided the estimated nucleated cell counts. The assay was immunoSEQ multiplex PCR, and TCRdb's table has in-frame clones only and misses some. V, J and clone size are those of that table, while D and trimming were read from the DNA. The table includes 220,000 or so clones, roughly nine tenths detected once. This TCR derives from a woman in her 50s with COVID-19, enrolled during active disease. The chain has TRBV5-1 and TRBJ1-6, with D perhaps matching TRBD1 (5 bases). Sequenced: peripheral blood. The chain's CDR3 is CASSLDRINSPLHF. In nucleotides, the CDR3 is TGCGCCAGCAGCTTGGACAGGATAAATTCACCCCTCCACTTT.